This T cell receptor beta chain was recorded in a study of glioma-infiltrating T cells. Findings and limits, study-wide: Only very few CDR3 sequences appeared in both tissue and blood. Tissue-blood divergence was below expectation in non-neoplastic patients, above in gliomas.

This clonotype was detected a few times. Its antigen is as yet unknown. A much larger clonotype is one base distant, so this may be a read error. The CDR3 has 14 residues. V lost 10 bases, J lost 10 bases, and 12 bases stayed unmatched. Per the germline V gene, CDR1 is SNHLY and CDR2 is FYNNEI. TCR alpha and beta CDR3 regions were amplified from RNA using iRepertoire nested multiplex PCR. TCRdb ran MiXCR on the multiplex PCR reads and lists one entry per CDR3 protein. Of about 93,000 distinct CDR3 sequences listed, roughly 37% are singletons. Specimen: glioma tissue, nonneoplastic brain tissue, or PBMCs (not recorded which). This receptor was taken from a human donor with low-grade glioma or glioblastoma, undergoing nonglioma brain surgery, or in good health (not recorded which). This sequence joins TRBV2 and TRBJ2-1; 11 bases line up with TRBD2. CDR3 loop: CATVPSGRNREQFF. For the CDR3, the DNA is TGTGCCACCGTCCCTAGCGGGAGGAACAGGGAGCAGTTCTTC.